A selection of T cell receptor beta chains follows, all from one sample in a study of cytomegalovirus exposure and HLA in healthy donors. Clones were sequenced by immunoSEQ multiplex PCR, and TCRdb holds only the in-frame ones, with some missing. The sample records hundreds of thousands of clones, 70% to 90% being singletons. The specimen was PBMCs. These receptors all come from a woman aged 18-29 years in good health and CMV-seronegative. Each CDR3 is given with its conserved first and last residue. D genes are given only for firm matches. For some rows the clone size is stated as once, few or many, or as a class when expanded; others skip it.

d_call	v_call	clone_size	j_call	cdr3_aa	cdr3_nt
TRBD1	TRBV29-1	-	TRBJ2-1	CSVETGLGNNEQFF	TGCAGCGTTGAGACAGGGTTGGGGAACAATGAGCAGTTCTTC
TRBD1	TRBV6-1	-	TRBJ1-1	CASRRDRGNTEAFF	TGTGCCAGCAGGAGGGACAGGGGGAACACTGAAGCTTTCTTT
-	TRBV11-2	-	TRBJ1-2	CASSLDQVSGGYTF	TGTGCCAGCAGCTTAGATCAGGTCTCGGGAGGCTACACCTTC
TRBD1	TRBV25-1	-	TRBJ2-7	CASSDPSSGQSDEQYF	TGTGCCAGCAGTGACCCCAGCTCGGGACAGTCAGACGAGCAGTACTTC
TRBD2	TRBV5-6	-	TRBJ2-5	CASSLLGGREYQETQYF	TGTGCCAGCAGCTTGTTGGGCGGGAGGGAGTACCAAGAGACCCAGTACTTC
TRBD2	TRBV29-1	once	TRBJ2-1	CSVGGEREVGYNEQFF	TGCAGCGTTGGGGGAGAGCGGGAGGTGGGCTACAATGAGCAGTTCTTC
-	TRBV6-5	-	TRBJ2-1	CASSYLSSYNEQFF	TGTGCCAGCAGTTACCTGAGCTCCTACAATGAGCAGTTCTTC
TRBD2	TRBV6-1	-	TRBJ2-7	CASSGGGGEQYF	TGTGCCAGCAGCGGTGGGGGGGGCGAGCAGTACTTC
-	TRBV5-6	-	TRBJ2-5	CASSLVLIPGSLETQYF	TGTGCCAGCAGCTTGGTTTTGATCCCCGGGAGCCTGGAGACCCAGTACTTC
TRBD1	TRBV10-3	-	TRBJ1-1	CAIRITGADTEAFF	TGTGCCATCAGGATAACAGGGGCCGACACTGAAGCTTTCTTT
-	TRBV18	-	TRBJ1-2	CASSLTAIYGYTF	TGTGCCAGCTCACTTACAGCCATCTATGGCTACACCTTC
-	TRBV6-5	-	TRBJ1-1	CASSYREGTEAFF	TGTGCCAGCAGTTACCGGGAGGGGACTGAAGCTTTCTTT
-	TRBV7-9	-	TRBJ2-1	CASSATGDNEQFF	TGTGCCAGCAGCGCTACTGGAGACAATGAGCAGTTCTTC
TRBD1	TRBV5-8	-	TRBJ1-1	CASSIGQGTEAFF	TGTGCCAGCAGCATAGGACAGGGAACTGAAGCTTTCTTT
-	TRBV4-3	-	TRBJ2-1	CASSQDFRRGYNEQFF	TGCGCCAGCAGCCAAGATTTTCGCAGGGGATACAATGAGCAGTTCTTC
TRBD1	TRBV15	-	TRBJ1-3	CATSRRQGPGNTIYF	TGTGCCACCAGCAGGAGACAGGGCCCCGGAAACACCATATATTTT
-	TRBV5-1	-	TRBJ2-5	CASSLGFAHRETQYF	TGCGCCAGCAGCTTGGGGTTTGCCCACAGGGAGACCCAGTACTTC
TRBD1	TRBV18	-	TRBJ1-3	CASSRGQASDTIYF	TGTGCCAGCTCGCGGGGACAGGCGTCCGACACCATATATTTT
TRBD1	TRBV29-1	once	TRBJ1-2	CSVGRDRGIYGYTF	TGCAGCGTTGGCCGGGACAGGGGAATTTATGGCTACACCTTC
-	TRBV6-1	-	TRBJ1-1	CASSTDPKTEAFF	TGTGCCAGCAGCACAGACCCCAAGACTGAAGCTTTCTTT
-	TRBV7-6	-	TRBJ1-5	CASSPTGDQPQHF	TGTGCCAGCAGCCCTACGGGAGATCAGCCCCAGCATTTT
-	TRBV14	-	TRBJ2-5	CASSQAGETQYF	TGTGCCAGCAGCCAAGCGGGAGAGACCCAGTACTTC
-	TRBV4-1	-	TRBJ1-2	CASTNLGRSSNYGYTF	TGCGCCAGCACAAACCTGGGCAGGTCCAGCAACTATGGCTACACCTTC
TRBD1	TRBV2	-	TRBJ2-2	CASIRGTGVYGELFF	TGTGCCAGCATCCGCGGGACAGGGGTTTACGGGGAGCTGTTTTTT
TRBD1	TRBV5-1	-	TRBJ2-7	CASSLRDRVREQYF	TGCGCCAGCAGCCTCCGGGACAGGGTGAGGGAGCAGTACTTC
-	TRBV6-6	-	TRBJ2-2	CASYTSGNTGELFF	TGTGCCAGCTATACTAGTGGGAACACCGGGGAGCTGTTTTTT
TRBD2	TRBV5-1	-	TRBJ2-1	CASSLRTSGFSYNEQFF	TGCGCCAGCAGCTTGCGGACTAGCGGATTCTCCTACAATGAGCAGTTCTTC
TRBD1	TRBV14	-	TRBJ2-7	CASSLDRGRYEQYF	TGTGCCAGCAGTCTTGACAGGGGGCGCTACGAGCAGTACTTC